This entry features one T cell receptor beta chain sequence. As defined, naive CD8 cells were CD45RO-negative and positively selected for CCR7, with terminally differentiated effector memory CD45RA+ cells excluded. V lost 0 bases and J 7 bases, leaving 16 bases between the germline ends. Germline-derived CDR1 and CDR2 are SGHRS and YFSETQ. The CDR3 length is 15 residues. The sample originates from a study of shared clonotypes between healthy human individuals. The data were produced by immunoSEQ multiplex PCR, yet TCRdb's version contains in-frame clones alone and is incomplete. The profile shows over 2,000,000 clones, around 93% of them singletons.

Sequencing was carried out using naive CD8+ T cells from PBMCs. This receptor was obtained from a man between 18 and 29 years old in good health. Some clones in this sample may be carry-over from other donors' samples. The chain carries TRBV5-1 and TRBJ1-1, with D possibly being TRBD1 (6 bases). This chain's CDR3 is CASSLGDIESHEAFF. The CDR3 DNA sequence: TGCGCCAGCAGCTTGGGGGACATTGAAAGTCATGAAGCTTTCTTT.